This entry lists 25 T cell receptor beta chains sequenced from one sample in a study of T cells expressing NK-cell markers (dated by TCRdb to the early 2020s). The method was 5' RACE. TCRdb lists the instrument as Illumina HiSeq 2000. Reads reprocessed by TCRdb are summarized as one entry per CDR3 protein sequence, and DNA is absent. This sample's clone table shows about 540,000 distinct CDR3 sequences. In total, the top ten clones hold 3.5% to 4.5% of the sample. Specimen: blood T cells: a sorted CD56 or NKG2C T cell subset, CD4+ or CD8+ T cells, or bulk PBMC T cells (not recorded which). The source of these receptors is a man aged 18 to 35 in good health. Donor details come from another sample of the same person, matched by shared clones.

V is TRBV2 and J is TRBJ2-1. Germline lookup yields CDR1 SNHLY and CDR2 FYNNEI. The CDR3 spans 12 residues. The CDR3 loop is CASRDPANEQFF.

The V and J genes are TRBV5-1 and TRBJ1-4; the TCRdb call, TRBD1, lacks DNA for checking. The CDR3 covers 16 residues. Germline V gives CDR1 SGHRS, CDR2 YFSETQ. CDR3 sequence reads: CASSLGFPGRWEKLFF. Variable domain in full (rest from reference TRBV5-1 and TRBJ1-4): KAGVTQTPRYLIKTRGQQVTLSCSPISGHRSVSWYQQTPGQGLQFLFEYFSETQRNKGNFPGRFSGRQFSNSRSEMNVSTLELGDSALYLCASSLGFPGRWEKLFFGSGTQLSVL.

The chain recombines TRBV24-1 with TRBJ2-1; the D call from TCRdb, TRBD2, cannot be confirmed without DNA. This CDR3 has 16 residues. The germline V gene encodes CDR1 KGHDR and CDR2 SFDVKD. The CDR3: CATGTSGLYFGDEQFF.

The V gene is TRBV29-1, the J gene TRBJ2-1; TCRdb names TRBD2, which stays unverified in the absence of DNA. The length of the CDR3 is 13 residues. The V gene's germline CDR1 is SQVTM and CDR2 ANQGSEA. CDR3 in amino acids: CSALGTINNEQFF.

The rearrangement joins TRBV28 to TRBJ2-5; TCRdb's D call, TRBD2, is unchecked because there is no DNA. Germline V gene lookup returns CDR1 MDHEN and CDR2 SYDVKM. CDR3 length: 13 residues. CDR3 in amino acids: CASSFSGEETQYF. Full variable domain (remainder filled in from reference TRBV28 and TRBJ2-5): DVKVTQSSRYLVKRTGEKVFLECVQDMDHENMFWYRQDPGLGLRLIYFSYDVKMKEKGDIPEGYSVSREKKERFSLILESASTNQTSMYLCASSFSGEETQYFGPGTRLLVL.

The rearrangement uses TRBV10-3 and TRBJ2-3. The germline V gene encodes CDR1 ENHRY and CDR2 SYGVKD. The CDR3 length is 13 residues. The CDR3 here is CAIVGSSTDTQYF.

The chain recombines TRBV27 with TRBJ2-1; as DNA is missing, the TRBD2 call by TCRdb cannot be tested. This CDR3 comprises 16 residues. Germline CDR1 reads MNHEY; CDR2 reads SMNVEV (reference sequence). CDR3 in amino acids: CASSLTGGPSYNEQFF.

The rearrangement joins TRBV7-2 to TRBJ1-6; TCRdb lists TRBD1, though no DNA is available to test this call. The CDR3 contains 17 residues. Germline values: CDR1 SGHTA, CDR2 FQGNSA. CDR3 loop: CASSPRTGARYNSPLHF.

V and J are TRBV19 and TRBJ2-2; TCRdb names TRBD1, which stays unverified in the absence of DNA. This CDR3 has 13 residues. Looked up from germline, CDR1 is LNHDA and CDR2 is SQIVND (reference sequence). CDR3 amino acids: CGVRDTNTGELFF.

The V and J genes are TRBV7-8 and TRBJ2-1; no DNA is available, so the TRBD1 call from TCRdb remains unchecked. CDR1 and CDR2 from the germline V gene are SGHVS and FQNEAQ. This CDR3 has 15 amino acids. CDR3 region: CASTLAGGGGNEQFF.

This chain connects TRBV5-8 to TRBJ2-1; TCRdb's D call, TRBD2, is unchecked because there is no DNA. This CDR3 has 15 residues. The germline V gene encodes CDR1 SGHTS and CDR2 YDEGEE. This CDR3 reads CASSLGSSGTNEQFF.

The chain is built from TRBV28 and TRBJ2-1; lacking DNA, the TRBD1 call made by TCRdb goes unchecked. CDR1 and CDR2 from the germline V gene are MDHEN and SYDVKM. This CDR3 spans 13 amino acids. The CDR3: CASSPGQPNEQFF.

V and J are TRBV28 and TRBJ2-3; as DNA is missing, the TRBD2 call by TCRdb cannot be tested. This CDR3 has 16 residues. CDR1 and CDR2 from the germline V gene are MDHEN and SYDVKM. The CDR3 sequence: CASTVLLAASTDTQYF.

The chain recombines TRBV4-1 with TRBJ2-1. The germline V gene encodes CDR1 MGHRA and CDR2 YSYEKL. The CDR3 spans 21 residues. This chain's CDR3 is CASSPRWPVPEAGASYNEQFF.

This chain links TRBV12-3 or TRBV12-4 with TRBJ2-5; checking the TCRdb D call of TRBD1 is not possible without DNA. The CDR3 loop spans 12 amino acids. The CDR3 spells CASSLPPGPKHF.

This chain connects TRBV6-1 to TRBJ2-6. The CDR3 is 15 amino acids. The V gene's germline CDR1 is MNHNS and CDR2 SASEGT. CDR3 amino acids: CAITRHHSGANVLTF.

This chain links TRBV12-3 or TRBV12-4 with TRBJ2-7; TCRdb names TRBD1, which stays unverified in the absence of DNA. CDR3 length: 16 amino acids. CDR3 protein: CASSSGGTDNFYEQYF.

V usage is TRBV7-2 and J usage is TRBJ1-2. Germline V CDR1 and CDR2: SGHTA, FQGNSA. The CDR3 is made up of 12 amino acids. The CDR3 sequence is CASSRLIDGYTF.

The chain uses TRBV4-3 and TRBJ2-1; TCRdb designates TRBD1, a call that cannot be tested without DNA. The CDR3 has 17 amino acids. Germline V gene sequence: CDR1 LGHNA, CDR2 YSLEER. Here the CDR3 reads CASSRVRGGSSYNEQFF.

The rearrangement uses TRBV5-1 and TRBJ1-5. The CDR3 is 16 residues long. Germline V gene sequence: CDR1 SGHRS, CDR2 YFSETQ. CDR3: CASSLVTKTPHQPQHF.

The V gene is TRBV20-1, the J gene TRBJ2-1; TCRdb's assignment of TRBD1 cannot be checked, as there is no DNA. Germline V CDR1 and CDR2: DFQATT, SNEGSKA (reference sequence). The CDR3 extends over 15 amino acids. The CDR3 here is CSASPRDTGTDEQFF.

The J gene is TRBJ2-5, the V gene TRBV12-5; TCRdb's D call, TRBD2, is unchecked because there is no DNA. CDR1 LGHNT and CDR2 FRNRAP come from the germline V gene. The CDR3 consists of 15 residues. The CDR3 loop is CASGWLQGRQETQYF.

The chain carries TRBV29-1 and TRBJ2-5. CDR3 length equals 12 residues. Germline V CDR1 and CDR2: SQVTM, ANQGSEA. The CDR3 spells CSVTGIAESQYF.

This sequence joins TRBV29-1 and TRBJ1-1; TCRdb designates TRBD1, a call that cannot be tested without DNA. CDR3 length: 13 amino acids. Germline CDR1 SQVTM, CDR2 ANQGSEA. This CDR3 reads CSVRGVTGAEAFF. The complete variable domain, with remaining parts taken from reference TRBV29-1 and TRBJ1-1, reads SAVISQKPSRDICQRGTSLTIQCQVDSQVTMMFWYRQQPGQSLTLIATANQGSEATYESGFVIDKFPISRPNLTFSTLTVSNMSPEDSSIYLCSVRGVTGAEAFFGQGTRLTVV.

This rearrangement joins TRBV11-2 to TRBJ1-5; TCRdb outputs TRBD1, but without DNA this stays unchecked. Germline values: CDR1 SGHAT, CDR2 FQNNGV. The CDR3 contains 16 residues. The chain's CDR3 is CASSLDPGGSRQPQHF.